This TCR beta chain was obtained from a study of CD8 T cells in Susac syndrome. A quantity of roughly 0.5 to 1 ug RNA underwent reverse transcription using random hexamers. Across 54 Vbeta and 13 Jbeta, immunoSEQ multiplex PCR amplified TCR beta CDR3. Using its own MiXCR run on the immunoSEQ multiplex PCR reads, TCRdb lists one record per CDR3 protein. This table holds over 95,000 distinct CDR3 sequences, 80% to 95% found once. There are 13 residues in the CDR3. Germline assignment: CDR1 SEHNR and CDR2 FQNEAQ (reference sequence). V lost 5 bases to trimming and J lost 5 bases, with 11 bases between them.

This receptor was taken from a human donor in good health. The chain links TRBV7-9 to TRBJ2-3; D remains ambiguous. Sequencing used CD4+ T cells from PBMCs. The CDR3 DNA reads as TGTGCCAGCAGCCGCCTCCTAGGAGATACGCAGTATTTT. It yields the protein CASSRLLGDTQYF.